Listed below are T cell receptor beta chains from one sample, sequenced in a study of cytomegalovirus exposure and HLA in healthy donors. Here immunoSEQ multiplex PCR was the method, and the copy in TCRdb shows in-frame clones only, minus some. The sample records around 110,000 clones, roughly 80% being singletons. The sequenced sample consisted of PBMCs. The receptors come from a man aged 25-45 years in good health and CMV-seronegative. Both conserved end residues are part of each CDR3. The D gene is left open where the match is weak. Clone size appears in some rows only: once, few, many, or a class for an expanded clone.

clone_size	v_call	d_call	j_call	cdr3_nt	cdr3_aa
.	TRBV5-4	.	TRBJ2-5	TGTGCCAGCAGAGACATGTCCGGCGGGGAGACCCAGTACTTC	CASRDMSGGETQYF
few	TRBV28	.	TRBJ1-4	TGTGCCAGCAGCTCCGGACTGGATAATGAAAAACTGTTTTTT	CASSSGLDNEKLFF
.	TRBV18	TRBD1	TRBJ2-5	TGTGCCAGCTCACCAATCGAGACCGGGACAGGGGAGACCCAGTACTTC	CASSPIETGTGETQYF
once	TRBV2	.	TRBJ1-5	TGTGCCAGCAGTGAAAGGACCGCCGGGGACAATCAGCCCCAGCATTTT	CASSERTAGDNQPQHF
.	TRBV2	TRBD1	TRBJ2-2	TGTGCCAGCAATAAGGGACAGGGGTTCGCCGGGGAGCTGTTTTTT	CASNKGQGFAGELFF
.	TRBV10-2	.	TRBJ2-5	TGCGCCAGCAGTGAGCAGGGCGGTCGAGGTGCCCAGTACTTC	CASSEQGGRGAQYF
.	TRBV4-1	TRBD1	TRBJ2-7	TGCGCCAGCAGCCAAGATAAGGGGACAGGGTCCTACGAGCAGTACTTC	CASSQDKGTGSYEQYF
.	TRBV15	TRBD2	TRBJ2-3	TGTGCCACCAGCAGAATAGCGGGGAGCACAGATACGCAGTATTTT	CATSRIAGSTDTQYF
.	TRBV4-2	TRBD1	TRBJ2-1	TGTGCCAGCAGCCAATCGGGACAGGGAGACTACAATGAGCAGTTCTTC	CASSQSGQGDYNEQFF
.	TRBV7-9	.	TRBJ1-4	TGTGCCAGCAGCCGTACAGAAGCAACTAATGAAAAACTGTTTTTT	CASSRTEATNEKLFF
.	TRBV2	.	TRBJ1-2	TGTGCCAGCACTTGGAGACAGGACTATGGCTACACCTTC	CASTWRQDYGYTF
.	TRBV11-2	TRBD1	TRBJ2-7	TGTGCCAGCAGCCTAAGGGGGACAGGGTCCTACGAGCAGTACTTC	CASSLRGTGSYEQYF
few	TRBV30	.	TRBJ2-3	TGTGCCTGGAGTGTTGGGGGCGGCACAGATACGCAGTATTTT	CAWSVGGGTDTQYF
.	TRBV2	TRBD1	TRBJ2-5	TGTGCCAGCAGACCGTGGGCCAGGGGGCTCCAAGAGACCCAGTACTTC	CASRPWARGLQETQYF
.	TRBV18	.	TRBJ2-3	TGTGCCAGCTCACAAATGGGAGCTCCCACAGATACGCAGTATTTT	CASSQMGAPTDTQYF
once	TRBV9	TRBD2	TRBJ2-1	TGTGCCAGCAGCCCCTCTAGCGGGGGAAATGAGCAGTTCTTC	CASSPSSGGNEQFF
.	TRBV28	.	TRBJ1-5	TGTGCCAGCAGTTTATTGGGGGGGCGACAGCCCCAGCATTTT	CASSLLGGRQPQHF
.	TRBV7-9	.	TRBJ2-3	TGTGCCAGCAGTTTAAATGTGGGGGAGGCAGATACGCAGTATTTT	CASSLNVGEADTQYF
.	TRBV2	TRBD1	TRBJ1-5	TGTGCCAGCAGACTAGACAGGGGGAACCAGCCCCAGCATTTT	CASRLDRGNQPQHF
.	TRBV19	.	TRBJ1-5	TGTGCCAGTACCTATAACAGGGTAGGATCCGTTCAGCCCCAGCATTTT	CASTYNRVGSVQPQHF
.	TRBV4-1	.	TRBJ1-1	TGCGCCAGCAGCCAAATACAGGGAGCGGTGTACGCTGAAGCTTTCTTT	CASSQIQGAVYAEAFF
.	TRBV7-6	.	TRBJ1-1	TGTGCCAGCAGCTTAGGCGGCAGATCCACTGAAGCTTTCTTT	CASSLGGRSTEAFF
.	TRBV28	.	TRBJ1-6	TGTGCCAGCAGTTTTACAGGAGTCAATTCACCCCTCCACTTT	CASSFTGVNSPLHF
.	TRBV5-1	.	TRBJ2-5	TGCGCCAGCCCCTGGCCCCGGGGAGGAGAGACCCAGTACTTC	CASPWPRGGETQYF
once	TRBV7-9	TRBD1	TRBJ1-4	TGTGCCAGCAGCCCCTCGACAGGGGCGAATGAAAAACTGTTTTTT	CASSPSTGANEKLFF
.	TRBV5-4	.	TRBJ1-1	TGTGCCAGCAGCCCTGGGACACCGAACACTGAAGCTTTCTTT	CASSPGTPNTEAFF
.	TRBV2	TRBD1	TRBJ2-7	TGTGCCAGCAGTGCGACAGGGAGCTCCTACGAGCAGTACTTC	CASSATGSSYEQYF
.	TRBV29-1	.	TRBJ2-7	TGCAGCGTCCGATCAGACACCTCCTACGAGCAGTACTTC	CSVRSDTSYEQYF
few	TRBV6-5	.	TRBJ2-7	TGTGCCAGCAGTTTAAGGTCCCGGAGTGGCGAGCAGTACTTC	CASSLRSRSGEQYF
.	TRBV7-7	.	TRBJ1-2	TGTGCCAGCAACTCGCTATATGGCTACACCTTC	CASNSLYGYTF
once	TRBV5-6	TRBD2	TRBJ2-1	TGTGCCAGCAGCTTACCGGGACTAGCGGGGGATCGCAGGGTCTTC	CASSLPGLAGDRRVF
few	TRBV27	TRBD1	TRBJ2-7	TGTGCCAGCAGTCTGGACAGGGATCAAGCCTACGAGCAGTACTTC	CASSLDRDQAYEQYF